A selection of T cell receptor beta chains follows, all from one sample in a study of T cells in tuberculosis. The assay was immunoSEQ multiplex PCR, and TCRdb's table has in-frame clones only and misses some. Of 54,000 or so clones listed, 81% are singletons. Sequencing was done on a sample of CD1b-GMM tetramer-negative cells sorted from PBMCs. The receptors stem from an adult woman with latent tuberculosis. CDR3s include the opening cysteine and the closing phenylalanine or tryptophan. Each record gives: D gene, J gene, clone size, V gene, CDR3 protein, CDR3 DNA. D genes are given only for firm matches. Not all rows give a size; the values are once, few, many and, for expanded clones, a class.

d_call: NA; j_call: TRBJ1-2; clone_size: few; v_call: TRBV28; cdr3_aa: CASSATGGYTF; cdr3_nt: TGTGCCAGCAGCGCTACGGGGGGCTACACCTTC
d_call: TRBD1; j_call: TRBJ1-2; clone_size: few; v_call: TRBV11-2; cdr3_aa: CASSFAQGVDGYTF; cdr3_nt: TGTGCCAGCAGCTTCGCCCAGGGGGTAGATGGCTACACCTTC
d_call: NA; j_call: TRBJ2-1; clone_size: NA; v_call: TRBV7-2; cdr3_aa: CASSLAAARPGNEQFF; cdr3_nt: TGTGCCAGCAGCTTAGCAGCAGCGAGGCCCGGCAATGAGCAGTTCTTC
d_call: TRBD1; j_call: TRBJ2-7; clone_size: NA; v_call: TRBV29-1; cdr3_aa: CSATGGAGEQYF; cdr3_nt: TGCAGCGCTACAGGGGGCGCGGGGGAGCAGTACTTC
d_call: TRBD1; j_call: TRBJ1-1; clone_size: NA; v_call: TRBV11-3; cdr3_aa: CASSLDSWQGETEAFF; cdr3_nt: TGTGCCAGCAGCTTAGATTCATGGCAGGGGGAGACTGAAGCTTTCTTT
d_call: TRBD1; j_call: TRBJ1-3; clone_size: NA; v_call: TRBV11-2; cdr3_aa: CASSLSGQGRNTIYF; cdr3_nt: TGTGCCAGCAGCTTATCAGGACAGGGGAGGAACACCATATATTTT
d_call: TRBD2; j_call: TRBJ2-2; clone_size: NA; v_call: TRBV7-3; cdr3_aa: CASSRASGGSTGELFF; cdr3_nt: TGTGCCAGCAGCCGAGCTAGCGGGGGATCCACCGGGGAGCTGTTTTTT
d_call: NA; j_call: TRBJ2-6; clone_size: few; v_call: TRBV2; cdr3_aa: CASSAAANSGANVLTF; cdr3_nt: TGTGCCAGCAGTGCGGCGGCCAACTCTGGGGCCAACGTCCTGACTTTC
d_call: TRBD1; j_call: TRBJ1-2; clone_size: NA; v_call: TRBV5-4; cdr3_aa: CASSLITGGHGYTF; cdr3_nt: TGTGCCAGCAGCTTAATAACAGGGGGCCATGGCTACACCTTC
d_call: NA; j_call: TRBJ2-3; clone_size: NA; v_call: TRBV28; cdr3_aa: CASSRGLLETDTQYF; cdr3_nt: TGTGCCAGCAGTAGGGGACTCCTCGAGACAGATACGCAGTATTTT
d_call: TRBD2; j_call: TRBJ2-5; clone_size: NA; v_call: TRBV4-3; cdr3_aa: CASSQSPSGGRVDETQYF; cdr3_nt: TGCGCCAGCAGCCAATCCCCTAGCGGGGGAAGAGTGGATGAGACCCAGTACTTC
d_call: NA; j_call: TRBJ1-1; clone_size: NA; v_call: TRBV4-2; cdr3_aa: CASSHGSGSMNTEAFF; cdr3_nt: TGTGCCAGCAGCCACGGGTCAGGGTCCATGAACACTGAAGCTTTCTTT
d_call: NA; j_call: TRBJ1-2; clone_size: NA; v_call: TRBV7-9; cdr3_aa: CASSLAGEYGYTF; cdr3_nt: TGTGCCAGCAGCTTAGCAGGGGAATATGGCTACACCTTC
d_call: TRBD2; j_call: TRBJ2-3; clone_size: NA; v_call: TRBV19; cdr3_aa: CASTWTSLPDTQYF; cdr3_nt: TGTGCCAGTACGTGGACTAGCCTCCCAGATACGCAGTATTTT
d_call: TRBD1; j_call: TRBJ1-5; clone_size: NA; v_call: TRBV4-1; cdr3_aa: CASSSTGGRNQPQHF; cdr3_nt: TGCGCCAGCAGCTCGACAGGGGGAAGGAATCAGCCCCAGCATTTT
d_call: NA; j_call: TRBJ2-4; clone_size: NA; v_call: TRBV9; cdr3_aa: CASSVGDRAKNIQYF; cdr3_nt: TGTGCCAGCAGCGTAGGAGACAGAGCCAAAAACATTCAGTACTTC
d_call: TRBD1; j_call: TRBJ2-7; clone_size: NA; v_call: TRBV6-1; cdr3_aa: CASSYDRGQWDF; cdr3_nt: TGTGCCAGCAGTTATGACAGGGGGCAGTGGGACTTC
d_call: TRBD1; j_call: TRBJ2-3; clone_size: NA; v_call: TRBV23-1; cdr3_aa: CASSLGDRGCTDTQYF; cdr3_nt: TGCGCCAGCAGCCTCGGGGACAGAGGTTGCACAGATACGCAGTATTTT
d_call: TRBD2; j_call: TRBJ2-7; clone_size: NA; v_call: TRBV11-3; cdr3_aa: CASSLTSWEQYF; cdr3_nt: TGTGCCAGCAGCTTGACTAGCTGGGAGCAGTACTTC
d_call: NA; j_call: TRBJ1-2; clone_size: NA; v_call: TRBV11-3; cdr3_aa: CASSPGQMGGYTF; cdr3_nt: TGTGCCAGCAGCCCTGGACAGATGGGAGGCTACACCTTC
d_call: TRBD1; j_call: TRBJ1-2; clone_size: NA; v_call: TRBV19; cdr3_aa: CASIVGTGNYGYTF; cdr3_nt: TGTGCCAGTATCGTTGGGACAGGGAACTATGGCTACACCTTC
d_call: TRBD1; j_call: TRBJ1-5; clone_size: NA; v_call: TRBV19; cdr3_aa: CASIKSQDRGGHQPQHF; cdr3_nt: TGTGCCAGTATAAAATCACAGGACAGGGGGGGCCATCAGCCCCAGCATTTT
d_call: NA; j_call: TRBJ2-3; clone_size: NA; v_call: TRBV6-1; cdr3_aa: CASRDREGTDTQYF; cdr3_nt: TGTGCCAGCAGAGACAGGGAGGGCACAGATACGCAGTATTTT
d_call: NA; j_call: TRBJ1-1; clone_size: NA; v_call: TRBV28; cdr3_aa: CASSLGRGDTEAFF; cdr3_nt: TGTGCCAGCAGTTTAGGGAGGGGAGACACTGAAGCTTTCTTT
d_call: TRBD1; j_call: TRBJ2-3; clone_size: once; v_call: TRBV29-1; cdr3_aa: CSLVGQLTDTQYF; cdr3_nt: TGCAGCCTAGTGGGACAGCTAACAGATACGCAGTATTTT
d_call: TRBD1; j_call: TRBJ2-5; clone_size: NA; v_call: TRBV14; cdr3_aa: CASSQGGQGEFQETQYF; cdr3_nt: TGTGCCAGCAGCCAAGGGGGCCAGGGGGAATTTCAAGAGACCCAGTACTTC
d_call: NA; j_call: TRBJ2-3; clone_size: NA; v_call: TRBV5-4; cdr3_aa: CASSLAPSDTQYF; cdr3_nt: TGTGCCAGCAGCTTGGCCCCGTCAGATACGCAGTATTTT
d_call: TRBD2; j_call: TRBJ2-3; clone_size: once; v_call: TRBV5-6; cdr3_aa: CASSQEVLAGGRGDTQYF; cdr3_nt: TGTGCCAGCAGCCAAGAAGTACTAGCGGGGGGGCGGGGAGATACGCAGTATTTT
d_call: NA; j_call: TRBJ2-4; clone_size: NA; v_call: TRBV7-2; cdr3_aa: CASSARLSTNQYF; cdr3_nt: TGTGCCAGCAGCGCCCGACTGTCAACGAATCAGTACTTC
d_call: TRBD1; j_call: TRBJ2-2; clone_size: NA; v_call: TRBV11-3; cdr3_aa: CASSIGTANTGELFF; cdr3_nt: TGTGCCAGCAGCATCGGGACAGCGAACACCGGGGAGCTGTTTTTT
d_call: NA; j_call: TRBJ2-3; clone_size: NA; v_call: TRBV18; cdr3_aa: CASSPLGGSTDTQYF; cdr3_nt: TGTGCCAGCTCACCATTAGGGGGAAGCACAGATACGCAGTATTTT
d_call: TRBD1; j_call: TRBJ2-3; clone_size: medium-sized; v_call: TRBV11-2; cdr3_aa: CASEQGPTDTQYF; cdr3_nt: TGTGCCAGCGAACAGGGGCCCACAGATACGCAGTATTTT
d_call: TRBD2; j_call: TRBJ2-3; clone_size: NA; v_call: TRBV5-4; cdr3_aa: CASSPMIGGGQYF; cdr3_nt: TGTGCCAGCAGCCCAATGATCGGGGGGGGGCAGTATTTT
d_call: NA; j_call: TRBJ1-2; clone_size: NA; v_call: TRBV2; cdr3_aa: CASSDSGDGYTF; cdr3_nt: TGTGCCAGCAGTGATTCGGGGGATGGCTACACCTTC
d_call: NA; j_call: TRBJ1-6; clone_size: NA; v_call: TRBV6-5; cdr3_aa: CASNRNRVRNSPLHF; cdr3_nt: TGTGCCAGCAATCGGAACAGGGTCAGGAATTCACCCCTCCACTTT
d_call: NA; j_call: TRBJ2-7; clone_size: NA; v_call: TRBV7-2; cdr3_aa: CASSLMATTYEQYF; cdr3_nt: TGTGCCAGCAGCTTAATGGCTACTACCTACGAGCAGTACTTC
d_call: NA; j_call: TRBJ2-2; clone_size: NA; v_call: TRBV2; cdr3_aa: CASSEWGAGELFF; cdr3_nt: TGTGCCAGCAGTGAATGGGGGGCCGGGGAGCTGTTTTTT
d_call: NA; j_call: TRBJ1-1; clone_size: NA; v_call: TRBV28; cdr3_aa: CASSLGPLTGDYTMNTEAFF; cdr3_nt: TGTGCCAGCAGTTTAGGGCCTTTGACAGGCGACTATACTATGAACACTGAAGCTTTCTTT
d_call: NA; j_call: TRBJ2-7; clone_size: NA; v_call: TRBV2; cdr3_aa: CASSHYEQYF; cdr3_nt: TGTGCCAGCAGTCACTACGAGCAGTACTTC
d_call: NA; j_call: TRBJ2-3; clone_size: NA; v_call: TRBV10-2; cdr3_aa: CASSEGGASVTDTQYF; cdr3_nt: TGCGCCAGCAGTGAAGGGGGGGCCTCAGTAACAGATACGCAGTATTTT
d_call: TRBD2; j_call: TRBJ2-3; clone_size: NA; v_call: TRBV19; cdr3_aa: CASSTGGLAGGQDTQYF; cdr3_nt: TGTGCCAGTAGTACGGGGGGTCTAGCGGGAGGACAAGATACGCAGTATTTT